These 26 T cell receptor beta chains were sequenced from one sample in a study of T cells in Graves' hyperthyroidism and ophthalmopathy. Regions amplified from RNA transcripts were the TCR beta CDR3 regions. When the TCR CDR3 underwent first-round RT-PCR, the HTBI primer set was used. TCRdb fed the multiplex PCR reads into MiXCR, producing one record per CDR3 protein. The data contain around 760,000 distinct CDR3 sequences, just over 35% of them seen just once; the ten biggest clones take up around 31%. The sequencing sample was made of blood. The receptors stem from a woman aged 40 to 55 with Graves' hyperthyroidism.

This clonotype has ten or more counts. V usage is TRBV5-1 and J usage is TRBJ2-7; 9 bases fit TRBD1. The germline CDR1 and CDR2 sequences are SGHRS and YFSETQ. After removal of 3 bases from V and 7 bases from J, the junction contained 5 bases not matched to a gene. The CDR3 runs 13 residues. The CDR3, as DNA: TGCGCCAGCAGCTGGGACAGGGTGAGAGAGCAGTACTTC. Protein: CASSWDRVREQYF.

This clonotype came up a few times. The rearrangement joins TRBV12-3 or TRBV12-4 to TRBJ1-5; D might be TRBD1 (6 bases). V was pared by 5 bases and J by 7 bases, with 18 bases between. The CDR3 has 15 amino acids. CDR3: CASSPEGGARQPQHF. The CDR3 nucleotides are TGTGCCAGCAGTCCAGAGGGGGGGGCGAGGCAGCCCCAGCATTTT.

The gene calls are TRBV2 and TRBJ2-1; perhaps TRBD2 as D (5 bases). CDR3 length equals 13 residues. The germline V and J ends were trimmed by 7 bases and 4 bases, with 11 bases remaining between them. Germline V gene data show CDR1 as SNHLY and CDR2 as FYNNEI. CDR3 loop: CASTWTAYNEQFF. Here the CDR3 DNA reads TGTGCCAGCACATGGACTGCTTACAATGAGCAGTTCTTC.

To note about this clonotype: One junction end disagrees with the germline gene, perhaps due to a read error. V and J are TRBV12-5 and TRBJ2-7, with unresolved D. Per germline, CDR1 LGHNT and CDR2 FRNRAP. The CDR3 has 12 residues. The CDR3 loop is CASGLDGYEQHF. CDR3 sequence (DNA): TGTGCTAGTGGGTTGGACGGCTACGAGCAGCACTTC.

This clonotype was found many times. This sequence joins TRBV6-1 and TRBJ1-2; 8 bases align to TRBD1. Trimming took 3 bases from V and 0 from J; bases not matched to a gene: 6. Germline-derived CDR1 and CDR2 are MNHNS and SASEGT. The CDR3 is 16 amino acids. For the CDR3, the DNA is TGTGCCAGCAGTGAGATGGACAGGGAGGCTAACTATGGCTACACCTTC. As protein: CASSEMDREANYGYTF.

The chain uses TRBV10-3 and TRBJ1-1, with D perhaps matching TRBD1 (6 bases). The CDR3 contains 17 residues. V was pared by 8 bases and J by 4 bases, with 26 bases between. Germline CDR1 and CDR2: ENHRY and SYGVKD. This CDR3 is CAIGPLAGGAGSTEAFF. In nucleotides, the CDR3 is TGTGCCATCGGGCCCCTAGCGGGGGGCGCGGGAAGCACTGAAGCTTTCTTT.

The chain joins TRBV4-3 to TRBJ1-1, with a tentative D call TRBD1 (5 bases). The length of the CDR3 is 14 residues. V was clipped by 4 bases and J by 6 bases, with 15 bases between them. Germline V gives CDR1 LGHNA, CDR2 YSLEER. The CDR3: CASSLLVRGSEAFF. DNA for the CDR3: TGCGCCAGCAGCCTCCTCGTTCGGGGGTCTGAAGCTTTCTTT.

V usage is TRBV6-5 and J usage is TRBJ2-7; the D is unclear. This CDR3 spans 17 amino acids. Between the trimmed V and J ends, which lost 2 bases and 0 bases, there was a span of 17 bases. Germline CDR1 MNHEY, CDR2 SVGAGI. The CDR3 sequence is CASSYGPGWTSSYEQYF. The CDR3 DNA is TGTGCCAGCAGTTACGGTCCTGGATGGACGAGCTCCTACGAGCAGTACTTC.

As to this clonotype: A much more abundant neighbour one base away suggests this may be a read error. The V call is TRBV10-3, the J call TRBJ1-6; D perhaps matches TRBD1 (6 bases). Deletions cut 6 bases from V and 14 bases from J, with 17 bases between. Germline CDR1 reads ENHRY; CDR2 reads SYGVKD. The CDR3 totals 13 residues. The CDR3 protein is CAIREGDTVSLHF. DNA for the CDR3: TGTGCCATCAGAGAAGGGGACACGGTATCCCTCCACTTT.

This clonotype showed up just a few times. The genes are TRBV5-5 and TRBJ1-6; possible D gene TRBD1, 5 bases. The ends were cut back, 3 bases at V and 10 bases at J, with 14 bases in the middle. The CDR3 is made up of 14 amino acids. CDR1 and CDR2 from the germline V gene are SGHKS and YYEKEE (reference sequence). CDR3 DNA: TGTGCCAGCAGCTGGGGGGGTCCGGGCTCACCCCTCCACTTT. This encodes CASSWGGPGSPLHF.

In DNA form, the CDR3 reads TGTGCCATCAGCGATAAACCGGGACTAGGGAACAATGAGCAGTACTTC. Its protein product is CAISDKPGLGNNEQYF. The V call is TRBV10-3, the J call TRBJ2-7; 8 bases align to TRBD2. With V trimmed by 6 bases and J by 7 bases, 17 bases remained unmatched. The CDR3 contains 16 residues. The germline gives CDR1 ENHRY, CDR2 SYGVKD.

This chain joins TRBV7-2 and TRBJ1-2; 8 bases align to TRBD1. This CDR3 is built from 19 residues. Trimming took 5 bases from V and 8 from J; bases not matched to a gene: 25. Germline values: CDR1 SGHTA, CDR2 FQGNSA. Here the CDR3 reads CASSPRYGRGHIPTRGYTF. The CDR3, as DNA: TGTGCCAGCAGCCCCAGGTACGGCAGGGGGCATATACCCACCAGAGGCTACACCTTC. The whole variable domain, remainder taken from reference TRBV7-2 and TRBJ1-2, is GAGVSQSPSNKVTEKGKDVELRCDPISGHTALYWYRQSLGQGLEFLIYFQGNSAPDKSGLPSDRFSAERTGGSVSTLTIQRTQQEDSAVYLCASSPRYGRGHIPTRGYTFGSGTRLTVV.

There are many counts of this clonotype. This sequence joins TRBV7-9 and TRBJ1-3, with a possible D match to TRBD1 (5 bases). Germline V gives CDR1 SEHNR, CDR2 FQNEAQ (reference sequence). CDR3 length: 15 residues. The ends were cut back, 4 bases at V and 2 bases at J, with 12 bases in the middle. CDR3: CASSSGSGTGNTIYF. CDR3 bases: TGTGCCAGCAGCTCCGGATCAGGGACTGGAAACACCATATATTTT.

Points on this clonotype: The junction shows a germline mismatch at one end, possibly a read error. The J gene is TRBJ1-6, the V gene TRBV7-2; 10 nucleotides agree with TRBD1. The CDR3 has 14 residues. The germline gives CDR1 SGHTA, CDR2 FQGNSA. Written as DNA, the CDR3 is TGTGCCAGCAGCCGCGGGACAGGGGATTCGCCCCTCCACTTT. Protein product: CASSRGTGDSPLHF.

This clonotype was counted at least ten times. This chain connects TRBV6-5 to TRBJ1-6; D remains unclear. Trimming shortened V by 7 bases and J by 7 bases, and 11 bases separated the two germline ends. CDR3 length: 13 amino acids. The germline CDR1 and CDR2 sequences are MNHEY and SVGAGI. CDR3 sequence: CASTGGPNSPLHF. The CDR3 DNA reads as TGTGCCAGCACGGGAGGACCGAATTCACCCCTCCACTTT.

This clonotype was recorded a few times. V gene TRBV5-1 combines with J gene TRBJ2-5; D gene ambiguous. CDR3 length: 15 amino acids. V was shortened by 2 bases and J by 2 bases, with 13 bases between the two germline ends. Germline V CDR1 and CDR2: SGHRS, YFSETQ. The CDR3 here is CASSLQSTEQETQYF. The CDR3 DNA follows: TGCGCCAGCAGCTTACAGTCCACCGAACAAGAGACCCAGTACTTC.

The rearrangement joins TRBV5-6 to TRBJ1-1; 7 bases align to TRBD1. The CDR3 is 16 residues long. In germline, CDR1 is SGHDT, CDR2 YYEEEE. The V segment lost 0 bases and the J segment 1 base; nucleotides outside the gene matches: 6. The CDR3, as DNA: TGTGCCAGCAGCTTGGGACCGGGACAGTCGAACACTGAAGCTTTCTTT. As protein: CASSLGPGQSNTEAFF.

This chain uses TRBV7-2 with TRBJ1-4; TRBD1 matches at 9 bases. Germline-derived CDR1 and CDR2 are SGHTA and FQGNSA. The CDR3 sequence is 18 residues long. The V gene end was trimmed by 1 base and the J gene end by 2 bases; junction bases not matched to a gene: 8. The CDR3 bases are TGTGCCAGCAGCTTAGTGGCACAGGGGGCTAGGACTAATGAAAAACTGTTTTTT. Protein product: CASSLVAQGARTNEKLFF.

This sequence joins TRBV7-2 and TRBJ2-7; 8 bases are a match to TRBD1. CDR3 size: 16 residues. J lost 2 bases, V lost 5 bases, and 11 bases had no gene match. Germline V gene lookup returns CDR1 SGHTA and CDR2 FQGNSA. As DNA, the CDR3 is TGTGCCAGCAGCAATATAGGGGGCAGGGGGCCCTACGAGCAGTACTTC. Its protein product is CASSNIGGRGPYEQYF.

The V call is TRBV10-3, the J call TRBJ1-1, with D possibly TRBD1 on 5 matching bases. CDR1 ENHRY and CDR2 SYGVKD come from the germline V gene. V shed 0 bases and J shed 11 bases, with 16 bases lying between them. The CDR3 length is 14 residues. The chain's CDR3 is CAISESSRGPEAFF. The DNA for the CDR3 is TGTGCCATCAGTGAGTCCAGTAGGGGCCCAGAGGCTTTCTTT.

The sample holds many counts of this clonotype. The rearrangement uses TRBV7-3 and TRBJ2-5; TRBD1 aligns across 7 bases. The CDR3 has 13 amino acids. CDR1 SGHTA and CDR2 FQGTGA come from the germline V gene. V gave up 5 bases and J gave up 4 bases; unmatched junction bases: 4. CDR3 nucleotides: TGTGCCAGCAGCCCCGGGGACAGAGAGACCCAGTACTTC. It specifies CASSPGDRETQYF. The entire variable domain, with the rest obtained from reference TRBV7-3 and TRBJ2-5, is as follows: GAGVSQTPSNKVTEKGKYVELRCDPISGHTALYWYRQSLGQGPEFLIYFQGTGAADDSGLPNDRFFAVRPEGSVSTLKIQRTERGDSAVYLCASSPGDRETQYFGPGTRLLVL.

The chain joins TRBV10-3 to TRBJ1-1; 11 bases agree with TRBD1. The germline V gene encodes CDR1 ENHRY and CDR2 SYGVKD. V was clipped by 3 bases and J by 4 bases; unmatched bases: 4. The CDR3 has 15 amino acids. The CDR3, as DNA: TGTGCCATCAGTGACTCCGGGACAGGGGGCACTGAAGCTTTCTTT. Amino acids: CAISDSGTGGTEAFF.

This clonotype was detected ten times or more. The gene calls are TRBV12-3 or TRBV12-4 and TRBJ1-1; D is unresolved. V lost 3 bases, J lost 4 bases, and 12 bases lay in between. The CDR3 contains 14 residues. The CDR3 reads CASSFSAGPTEAFF. Written as DNA, the CDR3 is TGTGCCAGCAGTTTTTCGGCAGGTCCCACTGAAGCTTTCTTT.

The rearrangement uses TRBV7-8 and TRBJ2-7; perhaps D is TRBD1 or TRBD2 (5 bases each). The J call is uncertain, as TRBJ2-1 better fits the DNA end. The germline V gene encodes CDR1 SGHVS and CDR2 FQNEAQ. CDR3 length equals 17 residues. CDR3 amino acids: CASSFVVGVRTYNEQFF. CDR3 sequence (DNA): TGTGCCAGCAGCTTCGTGGTGGGGGTCAGGACCTACAATGAGCAGTTCTTC.

The CDR3 sequence is CSARGHPQETQYF. The CDR3 coding sequence is TGCAGTGCTAGAGGCCACCCCCAAGAGACCCAGTACTTC. The V call is TRBV20-1, the J call TRBJ2-5; no definite D call. CDR1 and CDR2 (germline): DFQATT, SNEGSKA (reference sequence). Trimming left V 1 base short and J 1 base short, with 7 bases between. The CDR3 is 13 amino acids.

This clonotype showed up many times. This chain joins TRBV7-2 and TRBJ1-2, with TRBD1 identical over 7 bases. The CDR3 spans 13 residues. Germline-derived CDR1 and CDR2 are SGHTA and FQGNSA. V lost 5 bases and J lost 8; bases outside the gene matches: 8. CDR3 nucleotides: TGTGCCAGCAGCCGGGGACAGAAAAGGGGCTACACCTTC. This sequence encodes CASSRGQKRGYTF.